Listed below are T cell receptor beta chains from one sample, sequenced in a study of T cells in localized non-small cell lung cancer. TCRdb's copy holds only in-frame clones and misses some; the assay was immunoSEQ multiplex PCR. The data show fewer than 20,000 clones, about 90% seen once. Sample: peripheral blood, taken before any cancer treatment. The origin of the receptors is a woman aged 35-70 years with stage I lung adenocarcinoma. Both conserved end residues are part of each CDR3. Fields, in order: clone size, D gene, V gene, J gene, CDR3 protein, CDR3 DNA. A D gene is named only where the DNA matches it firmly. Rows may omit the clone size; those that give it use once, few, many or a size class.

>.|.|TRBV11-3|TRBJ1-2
CASSLVRRTDFYGYTF
TGTGCCAGCAGCTTAGTTAGGAGGACAGATTTCTATGGCTACACCTTC
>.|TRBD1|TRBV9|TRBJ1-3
CASSVASQGLNSGNTIYF
TGTGCCAGCAGCGTAGCCTCACAGGGGTTAAACTCTGGAAACACCATATATTTT
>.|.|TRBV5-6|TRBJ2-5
CASSPMAYQETQYF
TGTGCCAGCAGCCCTATGGCGTACCAAGAGACCCAGTACTTC
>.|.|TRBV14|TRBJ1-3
CASSQAGAGNTIYF
TGTGCCAGCAGCCAAGCAGGTGCCGGAAACACCATATATTTT
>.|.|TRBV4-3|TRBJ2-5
CASSQQGFGETQYF
TGCGCCAGCAGCCAGCAGGGTTTTGGGGAGACCCAGTACTTC
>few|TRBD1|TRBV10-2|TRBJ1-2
CASSAGQGFDGYTF
TGCGCCAGCAGTGCGGGACAGGGGTTTGATGGCTACACCTTC
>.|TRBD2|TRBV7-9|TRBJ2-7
CASSLTSGRSSYEQYF
TGTGCCAGCAGCTTGACTAGCGGTCGGAGCTCCTACGAGCAGTACTTC
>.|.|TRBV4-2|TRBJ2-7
CASSQDYGAQSEQYF
TGTGCCAGCAGCCAAGACTACGGGGCCCAAAGCGAGCAGTACTTC
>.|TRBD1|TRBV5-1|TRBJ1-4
CASSRETGGGEKLFF
TGCGCCAGCAGCCGCGAGACAGGGGGCGGCGAAAAACTGTTTTTT
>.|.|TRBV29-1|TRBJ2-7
CSVLGHEQYF
TGCAGCGTTCTTGGGCACGAGCAGTACTTC
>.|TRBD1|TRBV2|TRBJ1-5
CASSEVGQANQPQHF
TGTGCCAGCAGTGAGGTAGGACAGGCTAATCAGCCCCAGCATTTT
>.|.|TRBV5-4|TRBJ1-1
CASSSWVDTEAFF
TGTGCCAGCAGCTCCTGGGTAGACACTGAAGCTTTCTTT
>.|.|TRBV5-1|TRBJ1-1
CASSLEGMNTEAFF
TGCGCCAGCAGCTTGGAGGGGATGAACACTGAAGCTTTCTTT
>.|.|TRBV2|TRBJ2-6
CASTEEGPGANVLTF
TGTGCCAGCACCGAGGAGGGGCCGGGGGCCAACGTCCTGACTTTC
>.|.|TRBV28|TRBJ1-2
CASSTGGANYGYTF
TGTGCCAGCAGTACCGGAGGGGCTAACTATGGCTACACCTTC
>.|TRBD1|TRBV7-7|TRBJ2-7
CASSSDQGAEQYF
TGTGCTAGCAGCTCTGACCAGGGGGCCGAGCAGTACTTC
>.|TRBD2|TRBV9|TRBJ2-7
CASSGGRAGGGEQYF
TGTGCCAGCAGCGGAGGGCGGGCGGGAGGGGGCGAGCAGTACTTC
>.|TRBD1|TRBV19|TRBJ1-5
CASTIQGAGGQPQHF
TGTGCCAGTACAATACAGGGGGCAGGGGGTCAGCCCCAGCATTTT
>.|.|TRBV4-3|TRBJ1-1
CASSLQPMNTEAFF
TGCGCCAGCTCCCTTCAACCCATGAACACTGAAGCTTTCTTT
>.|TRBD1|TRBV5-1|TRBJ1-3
CASSLASQRTGHSGNTIYF
TGCGCCAGCAGCTTGGCCTCGCAAAGGACAGGGCACTCTGGAAACACCATATATTTT
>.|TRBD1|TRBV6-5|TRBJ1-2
CASRDRAYTF
TGTGCCAGCAGGGACAGGGCTTACACCTTC
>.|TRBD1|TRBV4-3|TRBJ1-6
CASSQALGQGGKSYNSPLHF
TGCGCCAGCAGCCAAGCTTTGGGACAGGGGGGCAAGTCCTATAATTCACCCCTCCACTTT
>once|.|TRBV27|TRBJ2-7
CASSRDRSYEQYF
TGTGCCAGCAGCCGAGACAGGTCCTACGAGCAGTACTTC
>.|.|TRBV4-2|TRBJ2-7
CASSQDGSRASYEQYF
TGTGCCAGCAGCCAAGATGGTTCGCGGGCATCCTACGAGCAGTACTTC
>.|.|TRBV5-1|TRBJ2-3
CASSTGDSLSDTQYF
TGCGCCAGCAGCACCGGGGACTCGCTATCAGATACGCAGTATTTT
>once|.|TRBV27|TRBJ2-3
CASNGGRSDTQYF
TGTGCCAGCAACGGGGGCCGGTCAGATACGCAGTATTTT
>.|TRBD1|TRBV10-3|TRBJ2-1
CATVPGQGGDEQFF
TGTGCCACCGTACCGGGACAGGGGGGTGATGAGCAGTTCTTC
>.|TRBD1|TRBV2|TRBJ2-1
CASCPRTGDYNEQFF
TGTGCCAGCTGTCCGAGGACAGGGGACTACAATGAGCAGTTCTTC
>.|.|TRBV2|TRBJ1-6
CASSPGLTNSPLHF
TGTGCCAGCAGTCCGGGACTGACGAATTCACCCCTCCACTTT
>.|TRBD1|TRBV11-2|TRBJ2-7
CASSTLGTGKEYF
TGTGCCAGCAGCACCCTCGGGACAGGGAAGGAGTACTTC
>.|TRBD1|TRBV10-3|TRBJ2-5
CAISEGTGGRQETQYF
TGTGCCATCAGTGAGGGTACAGGGGGCCGTCAAGAGACCCAGTACTTC
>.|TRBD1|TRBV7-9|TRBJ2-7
CASSSTGRSYEQYF
TGTGCCAGCAGCTCGACAGGGAGATCCTACGAGCAGTACTTC
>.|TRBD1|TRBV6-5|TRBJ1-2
CASSPPGQGRGGYTF
TGTGCCAGCAGTCCCCCGGGACAGGGGAGAGGTGGCTACACCTTC
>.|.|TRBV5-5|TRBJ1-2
CASSLAPTVANYGYTF
TGTGCCAGCAGCTTAGCACCCACCGTCGCTAACTATGGCTACACCTTC
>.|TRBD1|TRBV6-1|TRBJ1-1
CASGWTGGTEAFF
TGTGCCAGCGGCTGGACAGGCGGCACTGAAGCTTTCTTT
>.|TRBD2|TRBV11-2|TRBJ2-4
CASSGNSGSGNIQYF
TGTGCCAGCAGCGGCAATAGCGGGAGTGGAAACATTCAGTACTTC